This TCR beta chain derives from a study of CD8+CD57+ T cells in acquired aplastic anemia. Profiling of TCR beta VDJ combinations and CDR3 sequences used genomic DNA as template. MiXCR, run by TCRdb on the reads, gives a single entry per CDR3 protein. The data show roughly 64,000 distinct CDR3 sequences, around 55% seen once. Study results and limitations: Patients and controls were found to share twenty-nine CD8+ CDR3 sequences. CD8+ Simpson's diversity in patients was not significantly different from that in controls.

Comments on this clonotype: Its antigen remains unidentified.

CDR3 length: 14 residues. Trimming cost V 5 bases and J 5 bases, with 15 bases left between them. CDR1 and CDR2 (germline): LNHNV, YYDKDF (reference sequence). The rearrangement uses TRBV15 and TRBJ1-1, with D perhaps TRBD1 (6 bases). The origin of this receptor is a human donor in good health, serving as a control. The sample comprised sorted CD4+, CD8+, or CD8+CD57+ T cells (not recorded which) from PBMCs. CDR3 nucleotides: TGTGCCACCAGCCCAGGGGCGCCGGGGACTGAAGCTTTCTTT. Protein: CATSPGAPGTEAFF. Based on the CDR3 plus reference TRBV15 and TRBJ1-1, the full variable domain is DAMVIQNPRYQVTQFGKPVTLSCSQTLNHNVMYWYQQKSSQAPKLLFHYYDKDFNNEADTPDNFQSRRPNTSFCFLDIRSPGLGDTAMYLCATSPGAPGTEAFFGQGTRLTVV.